A selection of T cell receptor beta chains follows, all from one sample in a study of T cell repertoires in cytomegalovirus infection. Via MiXCR, TCRdb re-called the reads, giving one row per CDR3 protein. The profile shows almost 550,000 distinct CDR3 sequences, approximately 15% of them singletons. Sequenced: CD8+ T cells from PBMCs. These receptor sequences come from a human donor in good health (CMV status not recorded). Some clones in this sample may be carry-over from other donors' samples. Each CDR3 is given with its conserved first and last residue. D genes are given only for firm matches. Only some rows state a clone size, as once, few, many or a class for expanded clones.

NA	TRBJ1-1	TRBV29-1	few	TGCAGCGTTGAAGGGGGGATGGGGGGCACTGAAGCTTTCTTT	CSVEGGMGGTEAFF
TRBD1	TRBJ2-5	TRBV28	NA	TGTGCCAGCAGTCGCTACTGGGACAGCTCCGAGACCCAGTACTTC	CASSRYWDSSETQYF
TRBD2	TRBJ2-1	TRBV12-3/TRBV12-4	many	TGTGCCAGCAGGGGAGCGGGGGGGAGCTCCTACAATGAGCAGTTCTTC	CASRGAGGSSYNEQFF
TRBD1	TRBJ1-1	TRBV28	many	TGTGCCAGCAGTCAGGACAGGGAGTCTGAAGCTTTCTTT	CASSQDRESEAFF
TRBD1	TRBJ2-1	TRBV2	NA	TGTGCCAGCCAGAGGACAGGCGACTCCTACAATGAGCAGTTCTTC	CASQRTGDSYNEQFF
NA	TRBJ1-1	TRBV14	few	TGTGCCAGCAGCCAAGATCGGCTTTCCACTGAAGCTTTCTTT	CASSQDRLSTEAFF
TRBD2	TRBJ2-5	TRBV24-1	few	TGTGCCACCAGTGTAGCAGGTCCAGCGGGGGCGCAAGAGACCCAGTACTTC	CATSVAGPAGAQETQYF
NA	TRBJ1-5	TRBV30	NA	TGTGCCTGGGGGGACCCGGGTCAGCCCCAGCATTTT	CAWGDPGQPQHF
TRBD2	TRBJ2-7	TRBV6-5	few	TGTGCCAGCAGTCCCGAAGATCTAGCGGAGGTGGGGTACGAGCAGTACTTC	CASSPEDLAEVGYEQYF
TRBD1	TRBJ2-7	TRBV7-3	many	TGTGCCAGCAGTACGGGACAGGGGGCACGCGAGCAGTACTTC	CASSTGQGAREQYF
TRBD2	TRBJ2-1	TRBV5-6	few	TGTGCCAGCAGCTTGGCGAGGCGGGAGGGCCAAGGTGAGCAGTTCTTC	CASSLARREGQGEQFF
NA	TRBJ1-4	TRBV7-3	few	TGTGCCAGCAGCCGAGCCGGGGGCCGTAATGAAAAACTGTTTTTT	CASSRAGGRNEKLFF
NA	TRBJ2-1	TRBV29-1	NA	TGCAGCGTCCATCTAAGCGGGCCATCCTACAATGAGCAGTTCTTC	CSVHLSGPSYNEQFF
TRBD1	TRBJ2-5	TRBV7-9	many	TGTGCCAGCAGCCCTTGGGACAGGGGTTGGGGAGAGACCCAGTACTTC	CASSPWDRGWGETQYF
TRBD1	TRBJ2-3	TRBV7-6	many	TGTGCCAGCAGCGGGCCGGGACAGGGCACAGATACGCAGTATTTT	CASSGPGQGTDTQYF
NA	TRBJ2-3	TRBV7-2	many	TGTGCCAGCAGGGCCGACTCTCTGGGAGATACGCAGTATTTT	CASRADSLGDTQYF
NA	TRBJ2-3	TRBV28	many	TGTGCCAGCAGTTTACTAGATCAAGATACGCAGTATTTT	CASSLLDQDTQYF
NA	TRBJ1-1	TRBV6-1	many	TGTGCCAGCAGGACCACAGGAGGGCTGAACACTGAAGCTTTCTTT	CASRTTGGLNTEAFF
NA	TRBJ2-2	TRBV19	many	TGTGCCAGTAGTATTGAGGCCCCCGGGGAGCTGTTTTTT	CASSIEAPGELFF
NA	TRBJ2-3	TRBV19	few	TGTGCCAGTAGTACGTGGACAGAAGGGGCGGATACGCAGTATTTT	CASSTWTEGADTQYF
NA	TRBJ1-1	TRBV19	few	TGTGCCAGTAGTATACCCAGGGAACAAATGAACACTGAAGCTTTCTTT	CASSIPREQMNTEAFF
NA	TRBJ1-1	TRBV5-6	many	TGTGCCAGCAGCTTGGATTCTGGTTTGTTGGCTTTCTTT	CASSLDSGLLAFF
NA	TRBJ2-7	TRBV6-1	few	TGTGCCAGCCCCCAGGGGAATGAGCAGTACTTC	CASPQGNEQYF
NA	TRBJ2-1	TRBV20-1	NA	TGCAGTGCTCCCCCACGAGGGAGCTCCTACAATGAGCAGTTCTTC	CSAPPRGSSYNEQFF
TRBD2	TRBJ2-7	TRBV15	few	TGTGCCACCAGCGCGCCCGGACTAGCGGGGTACTACGAGCAGTACTTC	CATSAPGLAGYYEQYF
TRBD2	TRBJ2-5	TRBV12-3/TRBV12-4	many	TGTGCCAGCAGTCCCCGAGATAGCGGGAGGGACCGAGAGACCCAGTACTTC	CASSPRDSGRDRETQYF
NA	TRBJ2-4	TRBV7-9	many	TGTGCCAGCAGCCAAACCACAGGGCCGCGAAGAAACATTCAGTACTTC	CASSQTTGPRRNIQYF
NA	TRBJ2-2	TRBV28	many	TGTGCCGGAGGAGCAGGGTTTACCGGGGAGCTGTTTTTT	CAGGAGFTGELFF
TRBD2	TRBJ2-1	TRBV7-6	many	TGTGCCAGCAGCGGCCAGAGGGCTAGCGGGGGGGCGAGACGCTACAATGAGCAGTTCTTC	CASSGQRASGGARRYNEQFF
TRBD1	TRBJ2-5	TRBV10-2	few	TGCGCCAGCAGGAAGACAGGGCAAGAGACCCAGTACTTC	CASRKTGQETQYF
NA	TRBJ2-3	TRBV11-2	few	TGTGCCAGCAGCTTAGGGAGGGGGGGAGATACGCAGTATTTT	CASSLGRGGDTQYF
NA	TRBJ1-1	TRBV7-9	many	TGTGCCAGCAGCTCCATGGGTGCTGAAGCTTTCTTT	CASSSMGAEAFF
NA	TRBJ1-4	TRBV28	many	TGTGCCAGCAGCTATCAGGGGCTGCTTGGCACTAATGAAAAACTGTTTTTT	CASSYQGLLGTNEKLFF
TRBD1	TRBJ2-7	TRBV7-2	many	TGTGCCAGCAGCCCCGGGACAGGGGTTTACGAGCAGTACTTC	CASSPGTGVYEQYF
NA	TRBJ2-4	TRBV30	NA	TGTGCCTGGATAAGACAGGTTATGGCCAAAAACATTCAGTACTTC	CAWIRQVMAKNIQYF
TRBD1	TRBJ1-5	TRBV18	NA	TGTGCCAGCTCGTCCGGTGGGACAGGGAGCGGGGCCAATCAGCCCCAGCATTTT	CASSSGGTGSGANQPQHF
TRBD1	TRBJ1-4	TRBV7-2	many	TGTGCCAGCAGCATGCGGGACAGGCTGATGGGAGCAACTAATGAAAAACTGTTTTTT	CASSMRDRLMGATNEKLFF
NA	TRBJ2-7	TRBV11-2	NA	TGTGCCAGCAGCTTGACAGGAGGGAGGTACGAGCAGTACTTC	CASSLTGGRYEQYF
NA	TRBJ1-2	TRBV11-2	many	TGTGCCAGCAACCCCGACGGCGGGGCTGGCGGCTACACCTTC	CASNPDGGAGGYTF
TRBD1	TRBJ1-2	TRBV12-3/TRBV12-4	few	TGTGCCAGCAGTTCTTCATACAGGGGGACCGACTATGGCTACACCTTC	CASSSSYRGTDYGYTF
TRBD1	TRBJ1-5	TRBV15	many	TGTGCCACCAGCATCACAGGACAGGGGAGCAATCAGCCCCAGCATTTT	CATSITGQGSNQPQHF
NA	TRBJ2-1	TRBV5-6	NA	TGTGCCAGCAGCTTGGCACCCTACACCTCCTACAATGAGCAGTTCTTC	CASSLAPYTSYNEQFF
TRBD1	TRBJ1-1	TRBV12-3/TRBV12-4	few	TGTGCCAGCAGTCTACGTCCCGGGACAGGGTCGGCTTTCTTT	CASSLRPGTGSAFF
TRBD1	TRBJ2-5	TRBV7-9	many	TGTGCCAGCAGGCCTCCTTGGGACAGGGATCAAGAGACCCAGTACTTC	CASRPPWDRDQETQYF
NA	TRBJ1-5	TRBV7-9	many	TGTGCCAGCAGCCCCCATGTTGGGCACAATCAGCCCCAGCATTTT	CASSPHVGHNQPQHF
TRBD1	TRBJ2-7	TRBV27	many	TGTGCCAGCAGCCGGGACAGGGGCTACGAGCAGTACTTC	CASSRDRGYEQYF
NA	TRBJ1-5	TRBV7-9	many	TGTGCCAGCAGCTACGACACTACCGGGAATCAGCCCCAGCATTTT	CASSYDTTGNQPQHF
NA	TRBJ1-5	TRBV2	few	TGTGCCAGCGCTGATGGCGGTAATCAGCCCCAGCATTTT	CASADGGNQPQHF
NA	TRBJ1-5	TRBV9	NA	TGTGCCAGCAGCGTGGGTCGAAGCAATCAGCCCCAGCATTTT	CASSVGRSNQPQHF